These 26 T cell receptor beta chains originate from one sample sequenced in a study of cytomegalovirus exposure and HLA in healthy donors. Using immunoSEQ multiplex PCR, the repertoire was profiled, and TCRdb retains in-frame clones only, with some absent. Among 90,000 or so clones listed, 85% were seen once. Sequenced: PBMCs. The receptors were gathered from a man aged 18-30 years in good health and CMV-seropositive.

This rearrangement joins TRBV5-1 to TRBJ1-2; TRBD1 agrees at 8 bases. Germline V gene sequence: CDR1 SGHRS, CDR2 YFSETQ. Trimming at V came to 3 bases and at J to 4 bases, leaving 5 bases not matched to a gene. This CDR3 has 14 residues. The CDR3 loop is CASSSDRVVYGYTF. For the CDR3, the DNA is TGCGCCAGCAGCTCGGACAGGGTTGTCTATGGCTACACCTTC.

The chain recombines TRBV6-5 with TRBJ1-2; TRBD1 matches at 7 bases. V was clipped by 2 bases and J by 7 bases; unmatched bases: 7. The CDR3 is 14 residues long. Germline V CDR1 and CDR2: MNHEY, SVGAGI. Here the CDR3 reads CASSYRDSGSGYTF. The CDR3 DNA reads TGTGCCAGCAGTTACAGGGACAGCGGAAGTGGCTACACCTTC.

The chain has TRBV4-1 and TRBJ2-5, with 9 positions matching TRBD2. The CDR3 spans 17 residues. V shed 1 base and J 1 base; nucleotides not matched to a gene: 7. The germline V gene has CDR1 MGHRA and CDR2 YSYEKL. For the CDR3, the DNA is TGCGCCAGCAGCCAAGTTTTTGCGGGAGGGGGCCAAGAGACCCAGTACTTC. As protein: CASSQVFAGGGQETQYF.

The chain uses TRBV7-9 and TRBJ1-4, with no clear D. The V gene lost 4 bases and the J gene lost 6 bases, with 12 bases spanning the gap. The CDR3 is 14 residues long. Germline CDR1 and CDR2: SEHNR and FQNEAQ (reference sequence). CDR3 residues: CASSSQIVDEKLFF. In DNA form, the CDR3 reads TGTGCCAGCAGCTCCCAGATCGTGGATGAAAAACTGTTTTTT.

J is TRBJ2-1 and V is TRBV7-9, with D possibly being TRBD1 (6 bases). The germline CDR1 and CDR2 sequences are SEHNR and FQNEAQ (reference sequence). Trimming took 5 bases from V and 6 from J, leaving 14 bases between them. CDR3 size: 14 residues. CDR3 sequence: CASSGNRDLNEQFF. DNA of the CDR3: TGTGCCAGCAGCGGTAACAGGGATCTCAATGAGCAGTTCTTC.

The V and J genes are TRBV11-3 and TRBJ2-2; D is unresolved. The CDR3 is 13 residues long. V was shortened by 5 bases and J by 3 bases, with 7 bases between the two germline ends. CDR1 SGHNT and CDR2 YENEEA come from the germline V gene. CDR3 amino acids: CASSRAYTGELFF. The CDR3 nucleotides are TGTGCCAGCAGCCGAGCCTACACCGGGGAGCTGTTTTTT.

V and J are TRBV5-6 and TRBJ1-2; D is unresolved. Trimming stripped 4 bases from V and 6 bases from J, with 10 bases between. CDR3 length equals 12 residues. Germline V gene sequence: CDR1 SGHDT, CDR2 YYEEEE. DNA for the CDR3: TGTGCCAGCAGCCCCGGGAGGGATGGCTACACCTTC. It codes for CASSPGRDGYTF.

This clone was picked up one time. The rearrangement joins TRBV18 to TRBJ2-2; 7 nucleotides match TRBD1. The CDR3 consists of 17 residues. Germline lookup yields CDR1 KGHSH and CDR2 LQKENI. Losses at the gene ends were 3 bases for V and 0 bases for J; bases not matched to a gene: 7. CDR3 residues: CASSPRDSPANTGELFF. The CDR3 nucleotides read TGTGCCAGCTCACCCCGGGACAGCCCTGCGAACACCGGGGAGCTGTTTTTT.

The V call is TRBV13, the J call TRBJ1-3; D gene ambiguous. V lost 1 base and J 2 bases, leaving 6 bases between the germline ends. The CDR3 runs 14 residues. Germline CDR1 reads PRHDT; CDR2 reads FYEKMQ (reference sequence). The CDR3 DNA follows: TGTGCCAGCAGCTTAGCCTTAACTGGAAACACCATATATTTT. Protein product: CASSLALTGNTIYF.

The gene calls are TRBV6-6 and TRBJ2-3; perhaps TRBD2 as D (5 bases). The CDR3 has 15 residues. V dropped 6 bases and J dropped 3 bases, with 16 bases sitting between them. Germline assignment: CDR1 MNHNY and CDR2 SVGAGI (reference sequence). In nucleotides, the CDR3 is TGTGCCAGCAGCGACCGGGGTGCGGTTACAGATACGCAGTATTTT. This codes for CASSDRGAVTDTQYF.

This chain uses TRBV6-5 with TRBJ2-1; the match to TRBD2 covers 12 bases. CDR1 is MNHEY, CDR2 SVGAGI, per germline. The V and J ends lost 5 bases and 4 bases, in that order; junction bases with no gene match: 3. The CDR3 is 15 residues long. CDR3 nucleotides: TGTGCCAGCAGTGCACTAGCGGGGGGTTACAATGAGCAGTTCTTC. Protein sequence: CASSALAGGYNEQFF.

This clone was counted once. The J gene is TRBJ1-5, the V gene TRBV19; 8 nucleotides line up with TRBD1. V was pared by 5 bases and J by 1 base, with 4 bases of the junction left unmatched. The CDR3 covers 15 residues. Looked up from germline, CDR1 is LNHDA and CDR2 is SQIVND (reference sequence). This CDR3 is CASSLQGASNQPQHF. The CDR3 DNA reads TGTGCCAGTAGTCTTCAGGGGGCGAGCAATCAGCCCCAGCATTTT. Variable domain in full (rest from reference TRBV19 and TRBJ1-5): DGGITQSPKYLFRKEGQNVTLSCEQNLNHDAMYWYRQDPGQGLRLIYYSQIVNDFQKGDIAEGYSVSREKKESFPLTVTSAQKNPTAFYLCASSLQGASNQPQHFGDGTRLSIL.

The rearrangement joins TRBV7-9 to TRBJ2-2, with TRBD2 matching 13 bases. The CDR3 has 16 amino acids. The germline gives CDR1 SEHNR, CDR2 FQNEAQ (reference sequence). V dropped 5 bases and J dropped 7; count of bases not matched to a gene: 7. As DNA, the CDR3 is TGTGCCAGCAGCCGTTGGACTAGCGGGAGTCACGGGGAGCTGTTTTTT. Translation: CASSRWTSGSHGELFF.

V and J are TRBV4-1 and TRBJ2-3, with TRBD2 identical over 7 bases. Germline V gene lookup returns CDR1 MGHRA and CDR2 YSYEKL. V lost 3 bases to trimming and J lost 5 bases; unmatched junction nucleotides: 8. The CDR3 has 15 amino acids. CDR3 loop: CASSHPAGPGDTQYF. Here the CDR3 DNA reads TGCGCCAGCAGCCACCCAGCGGGACCGGGAGATACGCAGTATTTT.

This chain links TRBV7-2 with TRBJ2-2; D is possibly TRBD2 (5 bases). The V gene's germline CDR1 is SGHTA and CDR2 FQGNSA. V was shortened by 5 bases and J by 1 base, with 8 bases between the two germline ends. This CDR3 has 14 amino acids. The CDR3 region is CASSQTRNTGELFF. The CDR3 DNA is TGTGCCAGCAGCCAAACTAGGAACACCGGGGAGCTGTTTTTT.

The CDR3 DNA reads TGTGCCAGCAGCTTTTGGGGAAGAGGGTTCTATGGCTACACCTTC. Amino acid sequence: CASSFWGRGFYGYTF. This sequence joins TRBV5-4 and TRBJ1-2; no clear D gene. The CDR3 runs 15 residues. With 2 bases removed from V and 4 bases from J, the gap between germline ends came to 15 bases. From germline, CDR1 is SGHNT and CDR2 YYREEE (reference sequence). The whole variable domain, remainder taken from reference TRBV5-4 and TRBJ1-2, is ETGVTQSPTHLIKTRGQQVTLRCSSQSGHNTVSWYQQALGQGPQFIFQYYREEENGRGNFPPRFSGLQFPNYSSELNVNALELDDSALYLCASSFWGRGFYGYTFGSGTRLTVV.

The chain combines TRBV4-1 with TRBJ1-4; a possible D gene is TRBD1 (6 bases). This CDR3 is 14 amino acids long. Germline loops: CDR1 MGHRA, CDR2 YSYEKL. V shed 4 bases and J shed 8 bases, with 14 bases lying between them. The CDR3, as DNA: TGCGCCAGCAGCCGAGGGGGAGGGAGAGAAAAACTGTTTTTT. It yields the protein CASSRGGGREKLFF.

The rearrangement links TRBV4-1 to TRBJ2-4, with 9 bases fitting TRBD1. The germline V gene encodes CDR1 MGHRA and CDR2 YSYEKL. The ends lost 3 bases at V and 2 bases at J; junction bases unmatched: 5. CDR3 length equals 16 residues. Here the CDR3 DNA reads TGCGCCAGCAGCCAGCCGGGACAGGGTTCCAAAAACATTCAGTACTTC. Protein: CASSQPGQGSKNIQYF.

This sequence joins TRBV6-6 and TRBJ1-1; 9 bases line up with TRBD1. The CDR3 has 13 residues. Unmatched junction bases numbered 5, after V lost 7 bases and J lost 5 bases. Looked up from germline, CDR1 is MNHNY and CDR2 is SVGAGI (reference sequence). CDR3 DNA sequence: TGTGCCAGCACCGGGACAGGGATGACTGAAGCTTTCTTT. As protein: CASTGTGMTEAFF.

The DNA of the CDR3 is TGTGCCAGCAGCATTATTCACATAGAGGCCCGTGCCCCATACGAGCAGTACGTC. It is translated as CASSIIHIEARAPYEQYV. The gene calls are TRBV28 and TRBJ2-7; the D is unclear. The CDR3 has 18 amino acids. Per the germline V gene, CDR1 is MDHEN and CDR2 is SYDVKM. The V end lost 6 bases, the J end lost 4 bases, and 28 bases lay between the germline ends.

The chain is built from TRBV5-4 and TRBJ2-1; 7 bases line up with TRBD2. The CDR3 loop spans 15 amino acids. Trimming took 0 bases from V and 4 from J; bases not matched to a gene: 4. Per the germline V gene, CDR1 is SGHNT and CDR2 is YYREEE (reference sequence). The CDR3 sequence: CASSLVGLGYNEQFF. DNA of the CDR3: TGTGCCAGCAGCTTGGTAGGACTAGGATACAATGAGCAGTTCTTC.

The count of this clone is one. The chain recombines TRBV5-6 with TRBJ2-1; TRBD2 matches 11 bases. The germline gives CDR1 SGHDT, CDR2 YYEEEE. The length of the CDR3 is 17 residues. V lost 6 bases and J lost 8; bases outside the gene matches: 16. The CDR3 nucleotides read TGTGCCAGCACCAACAAGGAAAGACTAGCGGGAAGGGATGAGCAGTTCTTC. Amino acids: CASTNKERLAGRDEQFF.

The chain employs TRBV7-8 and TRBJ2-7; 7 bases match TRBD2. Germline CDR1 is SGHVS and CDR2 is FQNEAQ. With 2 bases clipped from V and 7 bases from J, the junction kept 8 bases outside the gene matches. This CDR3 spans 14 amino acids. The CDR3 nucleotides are TGTGCCAGCAGCTTAATAAGCGGGATAAGTGAGCAGTACGTC. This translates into CASSLISGISEQYV.

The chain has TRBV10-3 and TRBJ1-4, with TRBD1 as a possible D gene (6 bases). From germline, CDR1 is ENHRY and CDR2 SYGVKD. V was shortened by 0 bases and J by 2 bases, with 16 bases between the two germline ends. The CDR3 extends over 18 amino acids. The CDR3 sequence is CAISESRAGDTTNEKLFF. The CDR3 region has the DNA TGTGCCATCAGTGAGTCGAGGGCAGGGGATACGACTAATGAAAAACTGTTTTTT.

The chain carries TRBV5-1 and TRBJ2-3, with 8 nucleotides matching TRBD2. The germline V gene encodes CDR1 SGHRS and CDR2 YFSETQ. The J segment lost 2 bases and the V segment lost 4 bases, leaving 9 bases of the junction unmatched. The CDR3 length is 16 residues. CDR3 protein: CASSPTAGVDTDTQYF. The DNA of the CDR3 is TGCGCCAGCAGCCCAACAGCGGGAGTGGACACAGATACGCAGTATTTT.

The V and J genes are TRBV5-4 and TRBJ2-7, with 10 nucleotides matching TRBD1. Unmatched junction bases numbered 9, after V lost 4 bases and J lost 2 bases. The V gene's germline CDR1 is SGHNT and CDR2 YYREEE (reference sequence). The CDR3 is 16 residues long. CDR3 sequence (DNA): TGTGCCAGCAGCCCCTACCCCGGGACAGGGGCCTACGAGCAGTACTTC. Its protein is CASSPYPGTGAYEQYF.